This T cell receptor (beta chain) originates from a study of T cell changes during pregnancy in multiple sclerosis. The table lists this clone with a few counts. Sequenced by immunoSEQ multiplex PCR; TCRdb stores in-frame clones only, minus some. The sample lists some 80,000 clones, approximately 90% occurring once. Germline V gene lookup returns CDR1 SGHDN and CDR2 FVKESK. The CDR3 spans 15 residues. V was clipped by 3 bases and J by 2 bases; unmatched bases: 4. The sequence derives from a female donor with multiple sclerosis, enrolled in a pregnancy study. The chain recombines TRBV14 with TRBJ2-3, with 8 positions matching TRBD2. Sequencing used peripheral blood, obtained in the first trimester of pregnancy. CDR3 DNA sequence: TGTGCCAGCAGCCATCGGGGGGGCACCACAGATACGCAGTATTTT. Encoded protein: CASSHRGGTTDTQYF.